This is a list of T cell receptor beta chains from one sample in a study of shared clonotypes between healthy human individuals. The assay was immunoSEQ multiplex PCR, and TCRdb's table has in-frame clones only and misses some. The sample shows some 470,000 clones, 76% of them seen only once. Sample: PBMCs. These receptors all stem from a middle-aged woman in good health. Some clones in this sample may be carry-over from other donors' samples. Both conserved end residues are part of each CDR3. A D gene is named only where the DNA matches it firmly. Clone size appears in some rows only: once, few, many, or a class for an expanded clone.

>14|.|TRBV7-3|.|TRBJ2-2
CASSTDSSTGELFF
TGTGCCAGCAGCACCGACTCATCCACCGGGGAGCTGTTTTTT
>16|.|TRBV10-2|TRBD2|TRBJ2-7
CASRTATSGLAYEQYF
TGCGCCAGCAGGACAGCGACTAGCGGGCTCGCCTACGAGCAGTACTTC
>16|.|TRBV7-9|.|TRBJ1-2
CASSLEGPRGNYGYTF
TGTGCCAGCAGCTTAGAGGGTCCTAGAGGGAACTATGGCTACACCTTC
>14|.|TRBV7-8|TRBD1|TRBJ1-5
CASSQTGLAQPQHF
TGTGCCAGCAGCCAGACAGGGCTCGCTCAGCCCCAGCATTTT
>16|once|TRBV7-3|.|TRBJ2-1
CASSSHSGSSYNEQFF
TGTGCCAGCAGCTCCCATAGCGGCAGCTCCTACAATGAGCAGTTCTTC
>14|once|TRBV5-5|TRBD1|TRBJ1-1
CASSLRGGEAEAFF
TGTGCCAGCAGCTTGCGAGGGGGCGAGGCTGAAGCTTTCTTT
>16|.|TRBV2|TRBD1|TRBJ2-1
CASLGWDRDTYNEQFF
TGTGCCAGCTTAGGCTGGGACAGGGACACCTACAATGAGCAGTTCTTC
>14|.|TRBV6-1|.|TRBJ2-1
CASSEPGALEAQFF
TGTGCCAGCAGTGAACCAGGGGCACTAGAAGCGCAGTTCTTC
>15|.|TRBV10-3|.|TRBJ2-7
CAGRDWREGGYEQYF
TGTGCCGGGAGAGATTGGCGGGAAGGGGGCTACGAGCAGTACTTC
>14|.|TRBV18|TRBD1|TRBJ2-7
CASSPDRGPYEQYF
TGTGCCAGCTCACCAGACAGGGGTCCCTACGAGCAGTACTTC
>13|.|TRBV2|.|TRBJ1-3
CASSRPSGNTIYF
TGTGCCAGCAGTAGACCCTCTGGAAACACCATATATTTT
>13|.|TRBV11-2|.|TRBJ2-1
CASSLDLGDEQFF
TGTGCCAGCAGCTTAGATCTCGGGGATGAGCAGTTCTTC
>15|many|TRBV7-9|.|TRBJ2-3
CASSFQGLDTDTQYF
TGTGCCAGCAGCTTCCAAGGCCTGGACACAGATACGCAGTATTTT
>13|.|TRBV6-6|.|TRBJ2-7
CASSPGGSYEQYF
TGTGCCAGCAGTCCGGGTGGTTCCTACGAGCAGTACTTC
>12|.|TRBV6-6|.|TRBJ2-7
CASSQTGYEQYF
TGTGCCAGCAGTCAAACAGGGTATGAGCAGTACTTC
>15|.|TRBV12-5|.|TRBJ2-7
CASGSRLSITYEQYF
TGTGCTAGTGGTTCCCGCCTTAGCATTACCTACGAGCAGTACTTC
>18|.|TRBV14|.|TRBJ2-6
CASSRTAATYSGANVLTF
TGTGCCAGCAGCAGAACGGCAGCGACCTACTCTGGGGCCAACGTCCTGACTTTC
>14|.|TRBV7-3|.|TRBJ2-2
CASSLIGKAGELFF
TGTGCCAGCAGCTTAATAGGGAAGGCCGGGGAGCTGTTTTTT
>16|once|TRBV6-4|.|TRBJ2-1
CASSDSGTGEVDEQFF
TGTGCCAGCAGTGACTCGGGTACAGGGGAGGTCGATGAGCAGTTCTTC
>12|.|TRBV5-1|.|TRBJ2-7
CASSPDSYEQYF
TGCGCCAGCAGCCCGGACTCATACGAGCAGTACTTC
>15|.|TRBV5-4|.|TRBJ2-3
CASSLSPLDYDTQYF
TGTGCCAGCAGCCTCAGTCCACTAGATTATGATACGCAGTATTTT
>15|few|TRBV6-5|TRBD1|TRBJ1-3
CASSRGQGAGNTIYF
TGTGCCAGCAGCCGAGGACAGGGGGCTGGAAACACCATATATTTT
>14|.|TRBV19|.|TRBJ1-6
CASSMDSHNSPLHF
TGTGCCAGTAGTATGGACAGCCATAATTCACCCCTCCACTTT
>15|.|TRBV7-9|TRBD1|TRBJ2-7
CASSLGGQGTYEQYF
TGTGCCAGCAGCTTAGGGGGACAGGGGACATACGAGCAGTACTTC
>16|.|TRBV28|TRBD2|TRBJ2-7
CASNGWGTSAVYEQYF
TGTGCCAGCAACGGATGGGGGACTAGCGCTGTCTACGAGCAGTACTTC
>17|.|TRBV21-1|.|TRBJ2-2
CASSTEIAGANTGELFF
TGTGCCAGCAGCACTGAAATAGCGGGAGCGAACACCGGGGAGCTGTTTTTT
>14|.|TRBV18|.|TRBJ2-7
CASSPLGALYEQYF
TGTGCCAGCTCACCACTTGGGGCACTCTACGAGCAGTACTTC
>13|.|TRBV5-1|.|TRBJ1-3
CASSSDSGNTIYF
TGCGCCAGCAGCTCCGACAGTGGAAACACCATATATTTT
>14|.|TRBV19|.|TRBJ2-2
CASSTQRNTGELFF
TGTGCCAGTAGTACACAACGTAACACCGGGGAGCTGTTTTTT
>13|few|TRBV28|.|TRBJ2-7
CASRVGVSYEQYF
TGTGCCAGCCGGGTGGGGGTCTCCTACGAGCAGTACTTC
>13|.|TRBV6-1|.|TRBJ1-5
CASSEYSNQPQHF
TGTGCCAGCAGTGAATACAGCAATCAGCCCCAGCATTTT
>16|.|TRBV11-2|TRBD1|TRBJ2-2
CASSNTGTANTGELFF
TGTGCCAGCAGCAATACCGGGACAGCGAACACCGGGGAGCTGTTTTTT
>14|.|TRBV7-2|.|TRBJ2-2
CASSLAVETGELFF
TGTGCCAGCAGCTTGGCGGTAGAGACCGGGGAGCTGTTTTTT
>15|once|TRBV9|TRBD1|TRBJ2-2
CASSPRQGRAGELFF
TGTGCCAGCAGCCCCCGACAGGGCCGGGCCGGGGAGCTGTTTTTT
>13|.|TRBV27|.|TRBJ2-1
CASSLMYNDVQFF
TGTGCCAGCAGTTTAATGTACAATGATGTGCAGTTCTTC
>14|.|TRBV7-7|TRBD1|TRBJ2-2
CASSRDRDTGELFF
TGTGCTAGCAGCCGGGACAGGGACACCGGGGAGCTGTTTTTT
>14|many|TRBV5-4|.|TRBJ2-5
CASSGGTSRETQYF
TGTGCCAGCAGCGGGGGAACTAGCAGAGAGACCCAGTACTTC
>14|.|TRBV28|.|TRBJ2-7
CASTMSRIPYEQYF
TGTGCCAGCACCATGTCACGGATCCCTTACGAGCAGTACTTC
>11|few|TRBV14|.|TRBJ1-2
CASSQGVVYTF
TGTGCCAGCAGCCAAGGAGTCGTTTACACCTTC
>15|.|TRBV2|.|TRBJ1-1
CASSEGWGRNTEAFF
TGTGCCAGCAGTGAAGGTTGGGGCAGGAACACTGAAGCTTTCTTT
>13|.|TRBV2|.|TRBJ1-2
CASIEQTNYGYTF
TGTGCCAGCATAGAGCAGACTAACTATGGCTACACCTTC
>15|.|TRBV9|.|TRBJ2-3
CASSVVGIGTDTQYF
TGTGCCAGCAGCGTAGTCGGGATCGGTACAGATACGCAGTATTTT
>15|.|TRBV29-1|.|TRBJ2-7
CSVETGTFPLSEQYF
TGCAGCGTGGAAACAGGGACTTTCCCTCTTAGCGAGCAGTACTTC
>13|once|TRBV7-2|.|TRBJ2-1
CASSWTLHNEQFF
TGTGCCAGCAGCTGGACCCTCCACAATGAGCAGTTCTTC
>14|many|TRBV6-5|.|TRBJ2-3
CASSYRDSTDTQYF
TGTGCCAGCAGTTACAGGGATAGTACAGATACGCAGTATTTT
>14|few|TRBV18|.|TRBJ2-5
CASSPPGLGETQYF
TGTGCCAGCTCACCACCGGGTTTGGGCGAGACCCAGTACTTC
>18|.|TRBV4-1|.|TRBJ2-5
CASSQEPRAQRGKETQYF
TGCGCCAGCAGCCAAGAACCCAGGGCCCAACGGGGAAAAGAGACCCAGTACTTC
>16|.|TRBV7-2|TRBD2|TRBJ2-7
CASSLDRLAAEREQYF
TGTGCCAGCAGCTTGGATCGACTAGCGGCCGAGCGCGAGCAGTACTTC
>15|.|TRBV11-2|TRBD1|TRBJ1-1
CASSLGDRITAEAFF
TGTGCCAGCAGCTTAGGGGACAGGATTACCGCTGAAGCTTTCTTT
>13|few|TRBV28|TRBD1|TRBJ1-5
CASTGTVNQPQHF
TGTGCCAGCACCGGGACAGTCAATCAGCCCCAGCATTTT
>14|.|TRBV7-9|TRBD2|TRBJ2-7
CASSETSGRYEQYF
TGTGCCAGCAGCGAGACTAGCGGGAGATACGAGCAGTACTTC
>15|many|TRBV29-1|TRBD2|TRBJ2-7
CSASPGGRASGEQYF
TGCAGCGCCTCACCCGGCGGGAGGGCCTCGGGAGAGCAGTACTTC
>15|.|TRBV5-4|TRBD1|TRBJ1-2
CASSLDPGGNYGYTF
TGTGCCAGCAGCTTGGATCCAGGGGGGAACTATGGCTACACCTTC
>19|once|TRBV5-6|.|TRBJ1-2
CASSSGEGKGYPTDYGYTF
TGTGCCAGCAGCTCTGGGGAGGGGAAAGGCTACCCTACGGACTATGGCTACACCTTC
>13|.|TRBV5-4|.|TRBJ2-3
CASSLGTTDTQYF
TGTGCCAGCAGCTTAGGGACGACAGATACGCAGTATTTT